These 14 T cell receptor beta chains came from one sample sequenced in a study of cytomegalovirus exposure and HLA in healthy donors. PCR involved 60 Vbeta and 13 Jbeta primers. TCRdb's copy holds only in-frame clones and misses some; the assay was immunoSEQ multiplex PCR. The sample lists about 150,000 clones; 82% were seen once. What was sequenced was PBMCs. The receptor source for this set is a man aged 25-45 years in good health and CMV-seropositive.

This sequence joins TRBV18 and TRBJ1-2; 9 bases are a match to TRBD1. CDR3 length: 13 amino acids. The germline gives CDR1 KGHSH, CDR2 LQKENI. V lost 5 bases, J lost 6 bases, and 4 bases stayed unmatched. In nucleotides, the CDR3 is TGTGCCAGCTCATCGGACAGGGGCGATGGCTACACCTTC. This gives the protein CASSSDRGDGYTF.

V and J are TRBV4-3 and TRBJ2-3; tentatively, D is TRBD2 (8 bases). Germline CDR1 reads LGHNA; CDR2 reads YSLEER. The length of the CDR3 is 17 residues. The V end was cut by 3 bases, the J end by 2 bases, with 18 bases between. CDR3 nucleotide sequence: TGCGCCAGCAGCCAGGCAGGGGGGCGGGGGGTCACAGATACGCAGTATTTT. Residues: CASSQAGGRGVTDTQYF.

The chain has TRBV4-3 and TRBJ2-7; tentative D call: TRBD1 (7 bases). The CDR3 spans 13 residues. Germline CDR1 is LGHNA and CDR2 is YSLEER. Trimming stripped 1 base from V and 11 bases from J, with 15 bases between. The chain's CDR3 is CASSQGGAGGKYF. CDR3 bases: TGCGCCAGCAGCCAAGGTGGGGCAGGGGGGAAGTACTTC.

The DNA of the CDR3 is TGCGCCAGCAGTCGGAGAGGACAGAACACTGAAGCTTTCTTT. Amino acid sequence: CASSRRGQNTEAFF. J is TRBJ1-1 and V is TRBV5-1; weak D call: TRBD1 (5 bases). Germline V gene data show CDR1 as SGHRS and CDR2 as YFSETQ. The CDR3 spans 14 residues. Trimming shortened V by 5 bases and J by 1 base, and 12 bases separated the two germline ends.

V usage is TRBV5-1 and J usage is TRBJ1-1; D is perhaps TRBD1 (6 bases). Germline V CDR1 and CDR2: SGHRS, YFSETQ. The V end lost 4 bases, the J end lost 2 bases, and 12 bases lay between the germline ends. The CDR3 spans 14 residues. The CDR3, as DNA: TGCGCCAGCAGCCAGGGGCCGTCCAACACTGAAGCTTTCTTT. It encodes CASSQGPSNTEAFF.

The chain carries TRBV7-2 and TRBJ2-2, with 8 bases matching TRBD2. The length of the CDR3 is 15 residues. Trimming took 5 bases from V and 5 from J; bases not matched to a gene: 7. CDR1 is SGHTA, CDR2 FQGNSA, per germline. DNA for the CDR3: TGTGCCAGCAGCGCCGGGGGGGCTACGACCGGGGAGCTGTTTTTT. It yields the protein CASSAGGATTGELFF.

Only one count was recorded for this clone. The chain recombines TRBV10-3 with TRBJ2-1, with 10 bases fitting TRBD2. In germline, CDR1 is ENHRY, CDR2 SYGVKD. CDR3 length: 16 amino acids. The junction had 10 bases not matched to a gene; V was cut back by 0 bases and J by 11 bases. This CDR3 is CAISESTGLAFSKQFF. The CDR3 DNA follows: TGTGCCATCAGTGAGTCGACGGGACTAGCGTTTTCAAAGCAGTTCTTC.

This chain joins TRBV5-1 and TRBJ2-1; perhaps TRBD1 as D (6 bases). CDR3 length: 15 amino acids. Trimming cost V 0 bases and J 5 bases, with 12 bases left between them. Germline CDR1 SGHRS, CDR2 YFSETQ. Here the CDR3 reads CASSLEGQGHNEQFF. CDR3 nucleotides: TGCGCCAGCAGCTTGGAAGGGCAGGGGCACAATGAGCAGTTCTTC. Supplemented by reference TRBV5-1 and TRBJ2-1, the full variable domain reads KAGVTQTPRYLIKTRGQQVTLSCSPISGHRSVSWYQQTPGQGLQFLFEYFSETQRNKGNFPGRFSGRQFSNSRSEMNVSTLELGDSALYLCASSLEGQGHNEQFFGPGTRLTVL.

The V and J genes are TRBV30 and TRBJ1-5; D gene unclear. CDR1 is GTSNPN and CDR2 is SVGIG in the germline V gene (reference sequence). Trimming left V 2 bases short and J 5 bases short, with 7 bases between. This CDR3 comprises 12 residues. CDR3 nucleotides: TGTGCCTGGAGTTTTTCTTATCAGCCCCAGCATTTT. Protein: CAWSFSYQPQHF.

A few counts support this clone. The V and J genes are TRBV12-5 and TRBJ2-7; D not certain. CDR3 size: 13 residues. The germline V and J ends were trimmed by 2 bases and 5 bases, with 10 bases remaining between them. The germline gives CDR1 LGHNT, CDR2 FRNRAP. The CDR3 DNA reads TGTGCTAGTGGTTTGCCACTGACTGACGAGCAGTACTTC. This encodes CASGLPLTDEQYF.

V usage is TRBV28 and J usage is TRBJ1-1; TRBD1 aligns across 12 bases. The CDR3 runs 17 residues. CDR1 is MDHEN, CDR2 SYDVKM, per germline. The trim removed 4 bases at V and 3 bases at J, leaving 9 bases unmatched. The CDR3 loop is CASSSRDRGQMDTEAFF. The CDR3 nucleotides read TGTGCCAGCAGTTCCCGGGACAGGGGGCAGATGGACACTGAAGCTTTCTTT.

V and J are TRBV28 and TRBJ2-5, with 7 bases identical to TRBD2. Germline V CDR1 and CDR2: MDHEN, SYDVKM. Unmatched junction bases numbered 3, after V lost 6 bases and J lost 5 bases. The CDR3 loop spans 12 amino acids. CDR3 protein: CASRGGLETQYF. The DNA for the CDR3 is TGTGCCAGCAGGGGGGGGTTGGAGACCCAGTACTTC. The full variable domain, rest sourced from reference TRBV28 and TRBJ2-5, is DVKVTQSSRYLVKRTGEKVFLECVQDMDHENMFWYRQDPGLGLRLIYFSYDVKMKEKGDIPEGYSVSREKKERFSLILESASTNQTSMYLCASRGGLETQYFGPGTRLLVL.

The rearrangement uses TRBV19 and TRBJ2-1; D gene uncertain. Germline V gene lookup returns CDR1 LNHDA and CDR2 SQIVND (reference sequence). The CDR3 has 13 amino acids. V shed 5 bases and J shed 4 bases, with 9 bases lying between them. In nucleotides, the CDR3 is TGTGCCAGTAGTTATGACTCGTACAATGAGCAGTTCTTC. Translated: CASSYDSYNEQFF. The full variable domain, rest sourced from reference TRBV19 and TRBJ2-1, is DGGITQSPKYLFRKEGQNVTLSCEQNLNHDAMYWYRQDPGQGLRLIYYSQIVNDFQKGDIAEGYSVSREKKESFPLTVTSAQKNPTAFYLCASSYDSYNEQFFGPGTRLTVL.

The rearrangement links TRBV28 to TRBJ2-7; 8 nucleotides align to TRBD1. Germline values: CDR1 MDHEN, CDR2 SYDVKM. The junction had 5 bases not matched to a gene; V was cut back by 5 bases and J by 2 bases. CDR3 size: 14 residues. The DNA for the CDR3 is TGTGCCAGCAGTCCGCCGACAGGGGCCTACGAGCAGTACTTC. Its protein is CASSPPTGAYEQYF.